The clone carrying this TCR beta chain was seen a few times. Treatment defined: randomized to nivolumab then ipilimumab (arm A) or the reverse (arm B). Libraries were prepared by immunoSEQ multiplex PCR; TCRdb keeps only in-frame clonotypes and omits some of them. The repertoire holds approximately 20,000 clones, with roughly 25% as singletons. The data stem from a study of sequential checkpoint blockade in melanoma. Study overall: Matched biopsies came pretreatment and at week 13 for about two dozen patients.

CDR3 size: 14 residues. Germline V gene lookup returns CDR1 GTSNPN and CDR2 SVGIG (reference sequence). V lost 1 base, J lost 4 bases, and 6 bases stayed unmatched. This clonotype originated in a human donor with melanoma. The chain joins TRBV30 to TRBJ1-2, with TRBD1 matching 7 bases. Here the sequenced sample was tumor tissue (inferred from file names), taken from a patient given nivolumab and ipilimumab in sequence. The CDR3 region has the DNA TGTGCCTGGAGTGGAGAGACAGGGATCTATGGCTACACCTTC. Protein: CAWSGETGIYGYTF.